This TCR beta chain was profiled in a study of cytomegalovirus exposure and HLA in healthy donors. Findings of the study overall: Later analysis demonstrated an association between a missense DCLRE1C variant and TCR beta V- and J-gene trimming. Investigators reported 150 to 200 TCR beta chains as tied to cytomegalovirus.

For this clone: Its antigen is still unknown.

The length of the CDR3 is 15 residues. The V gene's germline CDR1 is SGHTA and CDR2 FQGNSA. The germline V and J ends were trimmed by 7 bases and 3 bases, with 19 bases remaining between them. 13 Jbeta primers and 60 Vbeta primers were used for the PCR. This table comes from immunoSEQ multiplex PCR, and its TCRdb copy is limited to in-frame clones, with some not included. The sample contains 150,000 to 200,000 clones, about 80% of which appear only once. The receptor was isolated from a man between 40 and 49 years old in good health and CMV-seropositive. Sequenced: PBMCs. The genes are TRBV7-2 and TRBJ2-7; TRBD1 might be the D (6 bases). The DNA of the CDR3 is TGTGCCAGCACGCTAGGGATCGGGACAAACTACGAGCAGTACTTC. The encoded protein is CASTLGIGTNYEQYF.